The rows below give T cell receptor beta chains drawn from one sample of a study of memory CD4+ T cells and cytomegalovirus serostatus. Assay: immunoSEQ multiplex PCR; the TCRdb copy retains only in-frame clones and omits some. Of 35,000 to 50,000 clones listed, around 78% are singletons. Sequences were obtained from memory CD4+ T cells from blood. These receptors were taken from an adult in good health and CMV-seronegative. CDR3s include the opening cysteine and the closing phenylalanine or tryptophan. Fields, in order: D gene, J gene, V gene, clone size, CDR3 protein, CDR3 DNA. A D gene is named only where the DNA matches it firmly. Clone size is stated in some rows and not others, as once, few, many or a class when expanded.

D gene: NA; J gene: TRBJ1-1; V gene: TRBV27; clone size: NA; CDR3 protein: CASRRDAGSEAFF; CDR3 DNA: TGTGCCAGCAGGCGTGATGCAGGGTCCGAAGCTTTCTTT
D gene: TRBD1; J gene: TRBJ1-6; V gene: TRBV19; clone size: NA; CDR3 protein: CASRLDRAVNSPLHF; CDR3 DNA: TGTGCCAGTAGACTCGACAGGGCGGTTAATTCACCCCTCCACTTT
D gene: NA; J gene: TRBJ2-2; V gene: TRBV5-1; clone size: NA; CDR3 protein: CASRFGQSEAGELFF; CDR3 DNA: TGCGCCAGCAGATTTGGACAGAGTGAAGCCGGGGAGCTGTTTTTT
D gene: NA; J gene: TRBJ1-1; V gene: TRBV7-8; clone size: once; CDR3 protein: CASSLVTGINTEAFF; CDR3 DNA: TGTGCCAGCAGCTTAGTCACAGGGATAAACACTGAGGCTTTCTTT
D gene: NA; J gene: TRBJ1-1; V gene: TRBV5-1; clone size: few; CDR3 protein: CASSPAGTGNTEAFF; CDR3 DNA: TGCGCCAGCAGCCCGGCCGGTACAGGGAACACTGAAGCTTTCTTT
D gene: TRBD2; J gene: TRBJ2-3; V gene: TRBV10-3; clone size: once; CDR3 protein: CAIKRTSGASSTDTQYF; CDR3 DNA: TGTGCCATCAAGAGGACTAGCGGGGCCTCTAGCACAGATACGCAGTATTTT
D gene: TRBD1; J gene: TRBJ1-1; V gene: TRBV6-5; clone size: NA; CDR3 protein: CASSYRGQANTEAFF; CDR3 DNA: TGTGCCAGCAGTTACCGAGGACAGGCGAACACTGAAGCTTTCTTT
D gene: TRBD1; J gene: TRBJ1-1; V gene: TRBV19; clone size: NA; CDR3 protein: CASSNNRGYAFF; CDR3 DNA: TGTGCCAGTAGTAATAACAGGGGATACGCTTTCTTT
D gene: NA; J gene: TRBJ2-5; V gene: TRBV5-1; clone size: few; CDR3 protein: CASSLAVGFGTQYF; CDR3 DNA: TGCGCCAGCAGCTTGGCGGTCGGTTTCGGGACCCAGTACTTC
D gene: NA; J gene: TRBJ1-2; V gene: TRBV6-6; clone size: NA; CDR3 protein: CASSYRAAPNYGYTF; CDR3 DNA: TGTGCCAGCAGTTACCGGGCGGCCCCTAACTATGGCTACACCTTC
D gene: TRBD1; J gene: TRBJ2-7; V gene: TRBV29-1; clone size: NA; CDR3 protein: CSAGQGSSYEQYF; CDR3 DNA: TGCAGCGCAGGACAGGGGAGCTCCTACGAGCAGTACTTC
D gene: NA; J gene: TRBJ2-7; V gene: TRBV2; clone size: NA; CDR3 protein: CASSEAENYEQYF; CDR3 DNA: TGTGCCAGCAGTGAAGCGGAAAACTACGAGCAGTACTTC
D gene: NA; J gene: TRBJ2-5; V gene: TRBV25-1; clone size: once; CDR3 protein: CASSRAGFGGGQRETQYF; CDR3 DNA: TGTGCCAGCAGCCGCGCCGGTTTCGGCGGGGGCCAAAGAGAGACCCAGTACTTC
D gene: TRBD1; J gene: TRBJ1-1; V gene: TRBV11-2; clone size: NA; CDR3 protein: CASSFRRGNRGRSTEAFF; CDR3 DNA: TGTGCCAGCAGCTTTAGACGGGGGAACAGGGGGCGCAGCACTGAAGCTTTCTTT
D gene: NA; J gene: TRBJ1-2; V gene: TRBV5-1; clone size: few; CDR3 protein: CASSLDSLRGGYTF; CDR3 DNA: TGCGCCAGCAGCTTGGACAGTCTCAGGGGAGGCTACACCTTC
D gene: NA; J gene: TRBJ1-4; V gene: TRBV5-4; clone size: NA; CDR3 protein: CASSLGSGSNEKLFF; CDR3 DNA: TGTGCCAGCAGCTTGGGGTCGGGGAGTAATGAAAAACTGTTTTTT
D gene: NA; J gene: TRBJ1-1; V gene: TRBV5-1; clone size: NA; CDR3 protein: CASSLTGQSYTEAFF; CDR3 DNA: TGCGCCAGCAGCTTGACCGGTCAGTCGTACACTGAAGCTTTCTTT
D gene: NA; J gene: TRBJ2-7; V gene: TRBV7-6; clone size: NA; CDR3 protein: CASSLLLGYEQYF; CDR3 DNA: TGTGCCAGCAGCTTATTGTTGGGGTACGAGCAGTACTTC